This T cell receptor (beta chain) was captured in a study of blood T cells in healthy people across ages. This clonotype was observed a few times. This CDR3 region has 14 residues. Trimming stripped 4 bases from V and 4 bases from J, with 13 bases between. CDR1 is LGHNA and CDR2 is YSLEER in the germline V gene. With a J-beta primer mix and a sample-barcoded 5' primer, a second PCR ran about 6 to 11 cycles. TCRdb used MiXCR to reprocess the 5' RACE reads, holding one entry per CDR3 protein. The sample shows 580,000 or so distinct CDR3 sequences, more than 45% of them seen only once. The J gene is TRBJ1-2, the V gene TRBV4-3; D perhaps matches TRBD1 (6 bases). The sequenced sample was blood. The receptor was derived from an elderly man in good health. CDR3 loop: CASSPRGGSYGYTF. The CDR3 DNA reads as TGCGCCAGCAGCCCTCGGGGGGGCAGCTATGGCTACACCTTC.